This T cell receptor (beta chain) was identified during a study of blood T cell repertoires in COVID-19. Study-wide background: The cDNA or gDNA used as material had been derived from T cells, B-cell-depleted T cells, or PBMCs.

The data were produced by immunoSEQ multiplex PCR, yet TCRdb's version contains in-frame clones alone and is incomplete. Of about 58,000 clones listed, 75% to 85% are singletons. The CDR3 has 13 residues. Germline CDR1 SNHLY, CDR2 FYNNEI. V lost 11 bases and J lost 0, with 11 bases in between. This sequence joins TRBV2 and TRBJ2-1; D not resolved. Sample: peripheral blood. The TCR was taken from a man in his fifties or sixties with COVID-19, enrolled during active disease. The CDR3 DNA is TGTGCCTCCCGCTTTAGCTCCTACAATGAGCAGTTCTTC. Protein sequence: CASRFSSYNEQFF.